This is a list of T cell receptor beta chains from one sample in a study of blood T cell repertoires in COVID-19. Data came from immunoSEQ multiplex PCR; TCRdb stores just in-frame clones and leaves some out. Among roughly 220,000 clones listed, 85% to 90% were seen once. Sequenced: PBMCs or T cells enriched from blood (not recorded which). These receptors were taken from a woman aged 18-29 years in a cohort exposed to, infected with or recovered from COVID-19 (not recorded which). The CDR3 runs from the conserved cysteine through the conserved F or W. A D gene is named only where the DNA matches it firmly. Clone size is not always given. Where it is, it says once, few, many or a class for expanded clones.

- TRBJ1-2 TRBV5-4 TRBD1 TGTGCCAGCAGCTCGCCCCCGACAGGGAGTAATGGCTACACCTTC CASSSPPTGSNGYTF
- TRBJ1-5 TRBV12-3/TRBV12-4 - TGTGCCAGCAGTTTTGGGTGGGCCCAGCCCCAGCATTTT CASSFGWAQPQHF
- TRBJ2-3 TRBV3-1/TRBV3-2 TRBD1 TGTGCCAGCAGCCAAGCCCCGGGACAGGGTAGCGCAGATACGCAGTATTTT CASSQAPGQGSADTQYF
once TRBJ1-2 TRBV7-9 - TGTGCCAGCAGCGATAGATGGGGAGGAGATAACTATGGCTACACCTTC CASSDRWGGDNYGYTF
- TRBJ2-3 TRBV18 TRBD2 TGTGCCAGCTCACCACAAGGACTAGCGGCTAGCACAGATACGCAGTATTTT CASSPQGLAASTDTQYF
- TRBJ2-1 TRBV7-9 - TGTGCCAGCAGCTCCCTGGACAGCAATGAGCAGTTCTTC CASSSLDSNEQFF
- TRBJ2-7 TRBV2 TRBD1 TGTGCCAGCAGTGAAGGCCCTCCCCACAGGGGCTACGAGCAGTACTTC CASSEGPPHRGYEQYF
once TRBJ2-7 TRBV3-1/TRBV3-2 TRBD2 TGTGCCAGCAGCCAAGATCTGGCCGGGACTAGCGTCGCCGAGCAGTACTTC CASSQDLAGTSVAEQYF
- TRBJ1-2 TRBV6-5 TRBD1 TGTGCCAGCAGTACCTGGGACAGGGCATATGGCTACACCTTC CASSTWDRAYGYTF
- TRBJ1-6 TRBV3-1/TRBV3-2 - TGTGCCAGCAGCCCAAAGGACAGTTTTAATTCACCCCTCCACTTT CASSPKDSFNSPLHF
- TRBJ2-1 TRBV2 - TGTGCCAGCAGTCAGGGCGGGGTGAAGGGCAATGAGCAGTTCTTC CASSQGGVKGNEQFF
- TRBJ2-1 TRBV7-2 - TGTGCCAGCAGCTCATCATGGCTGTTCAATGAGCAGTTCTTC CASSSSWLFNEQFF
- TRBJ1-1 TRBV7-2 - TGTGCCAGCAGCGCCCAGGGGAGTAGCACTGAAGCTTTCTTT CASSAQGSSTEAFF
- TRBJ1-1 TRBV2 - TGTGCCAGCAGGGCACAGGGCCCCACTGAAGCTTTCTTT CASRAQGPTEAFF
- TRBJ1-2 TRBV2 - TGTGCCAGCAGTGGGGGGGGCGGAGTCTATGGCTACACCTTC CASSGGGGVYGYTF
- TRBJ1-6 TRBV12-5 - TGTGCTAGTGGTTATGGAGGGTTGGATTCACCCCTCCACTTT CASGYGGLDSPLHF
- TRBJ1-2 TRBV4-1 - TGCGCCAGCAGCCAAGTTGGGAGGGGCCGGTATGGCTACACCTTC CASSQVGRGRYGYTF
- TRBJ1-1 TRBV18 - TGTGCCAGCTCACCCAGGGAAGTTGATGTAGCTTTCTTT CASSPREVDVAFF
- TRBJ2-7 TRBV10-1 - TGCGCCAGCAGTGAGACCGCGGGCGTGTCCTACGAGCAGTACTTC CASSETAGVSYEQYF
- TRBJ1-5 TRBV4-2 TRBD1 TGTGCCAGCAGCCAACGGAGGACAGGGAATCAGCCCCAGCATTTT CASSQRRTGNQPQHF
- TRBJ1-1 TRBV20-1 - TGCAGTGCCGACATGGTCACTGAAGCTTTCTTT CSADMVTEAFF
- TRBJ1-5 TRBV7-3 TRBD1 TGTGCCAGCAGCTTAAGATCGCCCCCGATTCTGGGACAGGGGGGGGATCAGCCCCAGCATTTT CASSLRSPPILGQGGDQPQHF
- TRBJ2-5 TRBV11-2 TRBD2 TGTGCCAGCAGCTTAGTAGCGGGAGGTCCACCAGAACAGTACTTC CASSLVAGGPPEQYF
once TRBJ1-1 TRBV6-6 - TGTGCCAGCAGTTACCTACGACAGAGGAACACTGAAGCTTTCTTT CASSYLRQRNTEAFF
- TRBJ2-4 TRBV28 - TGTGCCAGCAGTTATATCCGGACAGTAGCCAAAAACATTCAGTACTTC CASSYIRTVAKNIQYF
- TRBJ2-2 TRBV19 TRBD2 TGTGCCAGTAGTATTGAATGGCTAGCGGCCACCGGGGAGCTGTTTTTT CASSIEWLAATGELFF
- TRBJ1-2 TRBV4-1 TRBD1 TGCGCCAGCAGCCAAGGGACAGGGAGAAACTATGGCTACACCTTC CASSQGTGRNYGYTF
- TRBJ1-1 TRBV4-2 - TGTGCCAGCAGCCAAGGAGGGTTGGCGGACCACACTGAAGCTTTCTTT CASSQGGLADHTEAFF
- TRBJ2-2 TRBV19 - TGTGCCAGTAGTATTACCGCAGGGGTCACCGGGGAGCTGTTTTTT CASSITAGVTGELFF
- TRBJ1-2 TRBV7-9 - TGTGCCAGCAGCTTAGGGGAGGTGGACTATGGCTACACCTTC CASSLGEVDYGYTF
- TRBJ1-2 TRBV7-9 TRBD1 TGTGCCAGCAGCCGACCGAAACGCCCGGGACAGCCCATGGGGGGCTACACCTTC CASSRPKRPGQPMGGYTF